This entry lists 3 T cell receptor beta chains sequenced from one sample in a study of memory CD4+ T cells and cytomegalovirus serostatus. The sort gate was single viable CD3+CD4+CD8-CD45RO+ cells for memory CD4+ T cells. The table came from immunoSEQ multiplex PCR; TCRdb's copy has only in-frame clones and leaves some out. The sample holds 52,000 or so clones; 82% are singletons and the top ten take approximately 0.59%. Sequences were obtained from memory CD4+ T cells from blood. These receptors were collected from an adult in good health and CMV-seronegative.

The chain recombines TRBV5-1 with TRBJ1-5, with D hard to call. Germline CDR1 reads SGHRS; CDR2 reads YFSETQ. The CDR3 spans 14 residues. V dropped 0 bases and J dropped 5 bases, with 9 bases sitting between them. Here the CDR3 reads CASSLDPRDQPQHF. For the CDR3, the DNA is TGCGCCAGCAGCTTGGACCCGCGGGATCAGCCCCAGCATTTT.

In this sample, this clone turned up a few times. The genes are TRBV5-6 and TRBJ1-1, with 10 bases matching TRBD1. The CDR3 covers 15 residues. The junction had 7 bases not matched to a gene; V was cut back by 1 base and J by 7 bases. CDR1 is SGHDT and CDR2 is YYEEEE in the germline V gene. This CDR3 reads CASSLTGTGESEAFF. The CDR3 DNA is TGTGCCAGCAGCTTGACCGGGACAGGGGAGAGTGAAGCTTTCTTT.

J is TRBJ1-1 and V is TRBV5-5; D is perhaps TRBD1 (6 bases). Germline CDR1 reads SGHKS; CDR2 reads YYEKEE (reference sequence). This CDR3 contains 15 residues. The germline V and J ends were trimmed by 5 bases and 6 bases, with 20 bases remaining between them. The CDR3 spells CASSSTQGVGAEAFF. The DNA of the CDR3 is TGTGCCAGCAGTTCGACACAGGGAGTAGGGGCTGAAGCTTTCTTT.